The 29 T cell receptor beta chains in this list originate from one sample, sequenced in a study of cytomegalovirus exposure and HLA in healthy donors. Primers included in the PCR were 60 Vbeta and 13 Jbeta primers. Libraries were prepared by immunoSEQ multiplex PCR; TCRdb keeps only in-frame clonotypes and omits some of them. In the table there are around 150,000 clones, less than 85% of which are singletons. The sequencing sample was made of PBMCs. The source is a man aged 40-49 years in good health and CMV-seronegative.

The chain recombines TRBV6-5 with TRBJ2-5; 7 bases line up with TRBD1. CDR3 length: 14 residues. V lost 5 bases, J lost 3 bases, and 6 bases stayed unmatched. Germline values: CDR1 MNHEY, CDR2 SVGAGI. The CDR3 DNA follows: TGTGCCAGCAGTCCCCGACAGGGTGAAGAGACCCAGTACTTC. It translates to CASSPRQGEETQYF.

V gene TRBV7-2 combines with J gene TRBJ1-2, with 7 bases that match TRBD1. CDR3 length: 16 amino acids. Trimming took 5 bases from V and 4 from J; bases not matched to a gene: 13. The germline V gene has CDR1 SGHTA and CDR2 FQGNSA. DNA for the CDR3: TGTGCCAGCAGCCTACGACAGGGTGACCCGCTCTATGGCTACACCTTC. It codes for CASSLRQGDPLYGYTF.

The genes are TRBV30 and TRBJ2-1; TRBD2 might be the D (5 bases). The CDR3 has 13 amino acids. Germline V gene data show CDR1 as GTSNPN and CDR2 as SVGIG (reference sequence). V gave up 2 bases and J gave up 5 bases, with 10 bases separating them. The CDR3 coding sequence is TGTGCCTGGAGTACTAACGGGGACAATGAGCAGTTCTTC. Protein sequence: CAWSTNGDNEQFF.

The chain uses TRBV7-6 and TRBJ2-1; possible D gene TRBD2, 6 bases. This CDR3 comprises 12 residues. V was clipped by 5 bases and J by 8 bases, with 10 bases between them. Germline CDR1 SGHVS, CDR2 FNYEAQ. CDR3 residues: CASSPAGHEQFF. As DNA, the CDR3 is TGTGCCAGCAGCCCCGCGGGGCATGAGCAGTTCTTC.

V usage is TRBV10-1 and J usage is TRBJ2-7; tentative D call: TRBD2 (5 bases). The V gene lost 0 bases and the J gene lost 2 bases, with 8 bases spanning the gap. This CDR3 is built from 14 residues. Per the germline V gene, CDR1 is WNHNN and CDR2 is SYGVQD (reference sequence). The CDR3 DNA reads as TGCGCCAGCAGTGAGTCACTAGAAGCCTACGAGCAGTACTTC. Amino acid sequence: CASSESLEAYEQYF.

This chain connects TRBV4-1 to TRBJ2-4; the match to TRBD1 covers 7 bases. The CDR3 has 13 residues. V lost 8 bases, J lost 1 base, and 2 bases stayed unmatched. Looked up from germline, CDR1 is MGHRA and CDR2 is YSYEKL. CDR3 sequence reads: CASDREAKNIQYF. The DNA for the CDR3 is TGCGCCAGCGACAGGGAGGCCAAAAACATTCAGTACTTC.

The table lists this clone with a few counts. The J gene is TRBJ1-2, the V gene TRBV6-5, with D maybe TRBD1 (5 bases). Trimming took 8 bases from V and 6 from J, leaving 16 bases between them. Germline loops: CDR1 MNHEY, CDR2 SVGAGI. There are 13 residues in the CDR3. CDR3 region: CASGSPGPHGYTF. CDR3 DNA sequence: TGTGCCAGCGGCTCCCCAGGGCCGCATGGCTACACCTTC.

This clone was counted a few times. The genes are TRBV10-3 and TRBJ2-7, with a possible D match to TRBD1 (5 bases). Germline V lookup: CDR1 ENHRY, CDR2 SYGVKD. V dropped 2 bases and J dropped 3 bases, with 14 bases sitting between them. The CDR3 loop spans 15 amino acids. This CDR3 is CAISESRVRNYEQYF. The DNA for the CDR3 is TGTGCCATCAGTGAGAGCAGGGTCCGGAACTACGAGCAGTACTTC.

This chain uses TRBV19 with TRBJ2-1; TRBD2 might be the D (6 bases). V dropped 8 bases and J dropped 1 base, with 18 bases sitting between them. The CDR3 is made up of 16 amino acids. CDR1 and CDR2 (germline): LNHDA, SQIVND (reference sequence). The CDR3 DNA reads as TGTGCCAGTGCGACTGCCGGGACTCTTTCCTACAATGAGCAGTTCTTC. Its translation: CASATAGTLSYNEQFF.

V usage is TRBV1 and J usage is TRBJ2-2; the tabulated D call, TRBD1, remains unverified against the DNA. TRBV1 is a pseudogene. The CDR3 loop spans 18 amino acids. Here the CDR3 reads CTSSRYWTGRSNTGELFF. For the CDR3, the DNA is TGCACCAGCAGCCGCTACTGGACAGGGCGTTCGAACACCGGGGAGCTGTTTTTT.

This clone was seen more than once but under ten times. The same CDR3 can be traced to other DNA sequences in this sample. This chain uses TRBV2 with TRBJ2-2; 11 bases fit TRBD2. The V gene's germline CDR1 is SNHLY and CDR2 FYNNEI. CDR3 length equals 15 residues. V gave up 7 bases and J gave up 7 bases; unmatched junction bases: 8. CDR3 residues: CASTPLAGGGGELFF. The DNA of the CDR3 is TGTGCCAGCACCCCCTTAGCGGGAGGGGGCGGGGAGCTGTTTTTT.

The chain combines TRBV5-6 with TRBJ2-1, with D hard to call. The length of the CDR3 is 12 residues. The V end lost 2 bases, the J end lost 4 bases, and 4 bases lay between the germline ends. Per germline, CDR1 SGHDT and CDR2 YYEEEE. This chain's CDR3 is CASSFSYNEQFF. The CDR3 nucleotides read TGTGCCAGCAGCTTTAGTTACAATGAGCAGTTCTTC.

The chain employs TRBV28 and TRBJ2-7; 7 positions agree with TRBD1. This CDR3 is 17 amino acids long. Per the germline V gene, CDR1 is MDHEN and CDR2 is SYDVKM. The V segment lost 4 bases and the J segment 0 bases; nucleotides outside the gene matches: 12. In DNA form, the CDR3 reads TGTGCCAGCAGTTGGTCGGGGTCCGGGACAGCCTCCTACGAGCAGTACTTC. Translating gives CASSWSGSGTASYEQYF.

For the CDR3, the DNA is TGTGCCAGTAGTATTGGGAGCATCGACTATGGCTACACCTTC. Translation: CASSIGSIDYGYTF. The chain employs TRBV19 and TRBJ1-2; D is uncertain. From germline, CDR1 is LNHDA and CDR2 SQIVND (reference sequence). CDR3 length: 14 amino acids. V was trimmed by 3 bases and J by 3 bases, leaving 11 bases between them.

V usage is TRBV2 and J usage is TRBJ2-7; 8 bases line up with TRBD2. J lost 2 bases, V lost 3 bases, and 9 bases had no gene match. The CDR3 consists of 16 residues. Germline lookup yields CDR1 SNHLY and CDR2 FYNNEI. The DNA of the CDR3 is TGTGCCAGCAGTGATGGACTAGCCGGGCATCCCTACGAGCAGTACTTC. Translating it yields CASSDGLAGHPYEQYF.

J is TRBJ1-4 and V is TRBV7-6; 9 nucleotides align to TRBD1. CDR1 and CDR2 (germline): SGHVS, FNYEAQ. V shed 3 bases and J 8 bases; nucleotides not matched to a gene: 7. The CDR3 sequence is 15 residues long. CDR3 region: CASSLTGGEEEKLFF. The CDR3 region has the DNA TGTGCCAGCAGCTTGACAGGGGGTGAAGAGGAAAAACTGTTTTTT.

The chain links TRBV28 to TRBJ2-7, with 9 bases identical to TRBD1. The CDR3 totals 14 residues. The germline CDR1 and CDR2 sequences are MDHEN and SYDVKM. The V gene end was trimmed by 6 bases and the J gene end by 4 bases; junction bases not matched to a gene: 7. In DNA, the CDR3 is TGTGCCAGCAGCAATGGACAGGGGACATACGAGCAGTACTTC. Translation gives CASSNGQGTYEQYF.

The chain carries TRBV14 and TRBJ2-7; D might be TRBD2 (5 bases). The V end lost 3 bases, the J end lost 4 bases, and 13 bases lay between the germline ends. The length of the CDR3 is 14 residues. Germline CDR1 reads SGHDN; CDR2 reads FVKESK. CDR3 region: CASSHDYGRYEQYF. The CDR3 coding sequence is TGTGCCAGCAGCCACGACTATGGACGGTACGAGCAGTACTTC.

The chain joins TRBV5-6 to TRBJ2-5; TRBD1 agrees at 8 bases. Trimming took 3 bases from V and 4 from J; bases not matched to a gene: 5. The CDR3 has 14 amino acids. Germline-derived CDR1 and CDR2 are SGHDT and YYEEEE. The CDR3 loop is CASSSTGQGETQYF. Here the CDR3 DNA reads TGTGCCAGCAGCTCGACCGGACAGGGAGAGACCCAGTACTTC. Variable domain in full (rest from reference TRBV5-6 and TRBJ2-5): DAGVTQSPTHLIKTRGQQVTLRCSPKSGHDTVSWYQQALGQGPQFIFQYYEEEERQRGNFPDRFSGHQFPNYSSELNVNALLLGDSALYLCASSSTGQGETQYFGPGTRLLVL.

This clone was seen only once. V is TRBV9 and J is TRBJ1-1, with D uncertain. There are 13 residues in the CDR3. From germline, CDR1 is SGDLS and CDR2 YYNGEE. V was shortened by 0 bases and J by 3 bases, with 6 bases between the two germline ends. In DNA form, the CDR3 reads TGTGCCAGCAGCGTAGGCCAGGACACTGAAGCTTTCTTT. Residues: CASSVGQDTEAFF.

The chain is built from TRBV7-8 and TRBJ2-2, with 9 bases lining up with TRBD1. In germline, CDR1 is SGHVS, CDR2 FQNEAQ. After removal of 5 bases from V and 4 bases from J, the junction contained 8 bases not matched to a gene. The CDR3 length is 16 residues. CDR3 sequence reads: CASSPHRGRSTGELFF. The CDR3 DNA reads TGTGCCAGCAGCCCGCACAGGGGGCGGAGCACCGGGGAGCTGTTTTTT. The full variable domain, rest sourced from reference TRBV7-8 and TRBJ2-2, is GAGVSQSPRYKVAKRGQDVALRCDPISGHVSLFWYQQALGQGPEFLTYFQNEAQLDKSGLPSDRFFAERPEGSVSTLKIQRTQQEDSAVYLCASSPHRGRSTGELFFGEGSRLTVL.

This rearrangement joins TRBV18 to TRBJ2-1; 7 bases match TRBD1. Germline assignment: CDR1 KGHSH and CDR2 LQKENI. The CDR3 extends over 17 amino acids. V gave up 2 bases and J gave up 3 bases; unmatched junction bases: 10. CDR3 sequence: CASSPFRIWDSYNEQFF. The DNA for the CDR3 is TGTGCCAGCTCACCATTTCGGATCTGGGACAGCTACAATGAGCAGTTCTTC. The whole variable domain, filled in from reference TRBV18 and TRBJ2-1, reads NAGVMQNPRHLVRRRGQEARLRCSPMKGHSHVYWYRQLPEEGLKFMVYLQKENIIDESGMPKERFSAEFPKEGPSILRIQQVVRGDSAAYFCASSPFRIWDSYNEQFFGPGTRLTVL.

The chain uses TRBV30 and TRBJ2-5, with 11 bases aligning to TRBD1. The trim removed 0 bases at V and 2 bases at J, leaving 5 bases unmatched. The CDR3 runs 16 residues. The germline V gene encodes CDR1 GTSNPN and CDR2 SVGIG (reference sequence). CDR3 in DNA: TGTGCCTGGAGTGTACGGGACAGGGGGGGACAAGAGACCCAGTACTTC. It translates to CAWSVRDRGGQETQYF.

The chain carries TRBV7-2 and TRBJ2-4; 14 bases line up with TRBD2. J lost 3 bases, V lost 1 base, and 5 bases had no gene match. Germline V gives CDR1 SGHTA, CDR2 FQGNSA. CDR3 size: 18 residues. The chain's CDR3 is CASSLVGTSGGGKNIQYF. CDR3 nucleotide sequence: TGTGCCAGCAGCTTAGTGGGGACTAGCGGGGGAGGCAAAAACATTCAGTACTTC.

V and J are TRBV19 and TRBJ2-3, with 10 positions matching TRBD2. This CDR3 contains 15 residues. CDR1 is LNHDA and CDR2 is SQIVND in the germline V gene (reference sequence). V dropped 5 bases and J dropped 6; count of bases not matched to a gene: 8. The CDR3 coding sequence is TGTGCCAGTAGTCCCCCAGCGGGGGGGCGGGATACGCAGTATTTT. This sequence encodes CASSPPAGGRDTQYF.

This clone is categorized as medium-sized. This chain links TRBV5-5 with TRBJ2-2; 7 bases agree with TRBD1. The CDR3 has 14 residues. From germline, CDR1 is SGHKS and CDR2 YYEKEE (reference sequence). The V gene end was trimmed by 1 base and the J gene end by 7 bases; junction bases not matched to a gene: 4. In nucleotides, the CDR3 is TGTGCCAGCAGCTTGAGGCAGGGGGTCGGGGAGCTGTTTTTT. It is translated as CASSLRQGVGELFF.

This chain uses TRBV28 with TRBJ2-5; 8 bases fit TRBD1. The CDR3 contains 16 residues. With V trimmed by 2 bases and J by 4 bases, 9 bases remained unmatched. CDR1 is MDHEN, CDR2 SYDVKM, per germline. The chain's CDR3 is CASSLTDRGIGETQYF. The CDR3 DNA is TGTGCCAGCAGTTTAACCGACAGGGGCATCGGAGAGACCCAGTACTTC.

CDR3 amino acids: CASSLGAGSGANVLTF. The CDR3 DNA sequence: TGTGCCAGCAGCTTAGGGGCAGGCTCTGGGGCCAACGTCCTGACTTTC. The chain links TRBV7-3 to TRBJ2-6, with a weak D call TRBD1 (5 bases). The CDR3 runs 16 residues. Trimming took off 2 bases at V and 0 bases at J, with 8 bases between the two ends. CDR1 is SGHTA, CDR2 FQGTGA, per germline.

V and J are TRBV6-4 and TRBJ2-7; a possible D gene is TRBD2 (5 bases). The ends were cut back, 3 bases at V and 4 bases at J, with 19 bases in the middle. The CDR3 length is 16 residues. CDR1 and CDR2 (germline): MRHNA, SNTAGT. CDR3 in DNA: TGTGCCAGCAGTGATAAGAGCGGTCGGTCGGGGTACGAGCAGTACTTC. Translation gives CASSDKSGRSGYEQYF.